The 8 T cell receptor beta chains listed next were all sequenced from one sample in a study of T cells in Graves' hyperthyroidism and ophthalmopathy. Authors of the study amplified TCR beta CDR3 regions from RNA transcripts. TCR CDR3 regions were first amplified by RT-PCR with HTBI primers. TCRdb reanalysed the multiplex PCR reads using MiXCR and keeps one entry per CDR3 protein. Of more than 300,000 distinct CDR3 sequences listed, about 18% are singletons. Sequencing input: blood. The receptors shown here come from a woman aged 25 to 39 with Graves' hyperthyroidism that later progressed to Graves' ophthalmopathy.

There are many counts of this clonotype. V usage is TRBV7-2 and J usage is TRBJ1-1; possibly TRBD1 for D (5 bases). Germline CDR1 is SGHTA and CDR2 is FQGNSA. V gave up 5 bases and J gave up 2 bases, with 18 bases separating them. There are 16 residues in the CDR3. The CDR3 bases are TGTGCCAGCAGCGCTGGGGCCGGGACCTCAAACACTGAAGCTTTCTTT. As protein: CASSAGAGTSNTEAFF. Combining the CDR3 with reference TRBV7-2 and TRBJ1-1 gives the whole variable domain GAGVSQSPSNKVTEKGKDVELRCDPISGHTALYWYRQSLGQGLEFLIYFQGNSAPDKSGLPSDRFSAERTGGSVSTLTIQRTQQEDSAVYLCASSAGAGTSNTEAFFGQGTRLTVV.

The chain couples TRBV5-1 to TRBJ2-3; TRBD2 matches at 9 bases. The V gene's germline CDR1 is SGHRS and CDR2 YFSETQ. The CDR3 is made up of 17 amino acids. V lost 0 bases to trimming and J lost 7 bases; unmatched junction nucleotides: 12. The CDR3 nucleotides read TGCGCCAGCAGCTTGGTTACTAGCGGGTTACTTGTGAATACGCAGTATTTT. This gives the protein CASSLVTSGLLVNTQYF.

The rearrangement uses TRBV19 and TRBJ1-1, with D maybe TRBD1 (5 bases). The CDR3 loop spans 14 amino acids. Germline values: CDR1 LNHDA, CDR2 SQIVND (reference sequence). The ends were cut back, 3 bases at V and 2 bases at J, with 10 bases in the middle. The CDR3 is CASSMTGPNTEAFF. CDR3 coding DNA: TGTGCCAGTAGTATGACGGGGCCTAACACTGAAGCTTTCTTT.

The chain has TRBV6-2 or TRBV6-3 and TRBJ1-5, with 9 bases fitting TRBD1. The CDR3 spans 15 residues. After removal of 7 bases from V and 7 bases from J, the junction contained 11 bases not matched to a gene. Germline loops: CDR1 MNHEY, CDR2 SVGEGT. The CDR3 nucleotides read TGTGCCAGCAATACGCCGGGACAGGGAAACCAGCCCCAGCATTTT. It is translated as CASNTPGQGNQPQHF.

This clonotype was observed a few times. The DNA for the CDR3 is TGTGCCAGTAGTATCCAGGGGGCAAATGGCTACACCTTC. It specifies CASSIQGANGYTF. The chain links TRBV19 to TRBJ1-2, with 8 bases fitting TRBD1. V shed 3 bases, J shed 6 bases, and the junction held 3 bases outside the gene matches. CDR1 and CDR2 (germline): LNHDA, SQIVND (reference sequence). This CDR3 is built from 13 residues. The variable domain in full, completed from reference TRBV19 and TRBJ1-2, reads DGGITQSPKYLFRKEGQNVTLSCEQNLNHDAMYWYRQDPGQGLRLIYYSQIVNDFQKGDIAEGYSVSREKKESFPLTVTSAQKNPTAFYLCASSIQGANGYTFGSGTRLTVV.

This clonotype was detected many times. This CDR3 reads CSAVAASGSWETQYF. The CDR3 DNA reads as TGCAGTGCCGTAGCGGCTAGCGGGAGTTGGGAGACCCAGTACTTC. This chain joins TRBV20-1 and TRBJ2-5; 10 bases fit TRBD2. The CDR3 is 15 amino acids. Per the germline V gene, CDR1 is DFQATT and CDR2 is SNEGSKA (reference sequence). Germline trimming cut 6 bases from V and 5 bases from J; bases unmatched to any gene: 12.

The chain joins TRBV24-1 to TRBJ2-1; 12 nucleotides line up with TRBD2. The CDR3 loop spans 15 amino acids. Germline values: CDR1 KGHDR, CDR2 SFDVKD. V lost 9 bases, J lost 6 bases, and 8 bases stayed unmatched. CDR3 sequence: CATGPSGRASNEQFF. CDR3 bases: TGTGCCACCGGACCTAGCGGGAGGGCCTCCAATGAGCAGTTCTTC.

For this clonotype: Just one base apart from a much larger clone, this may be a read error. The chain has TRBV12-3 or TRBV12-4 and TRBJ2-1; 11 nucleotides align to TRBD1. The CDR3 totals 15 residues. The CDR3 DNA is TGTGCCAGCAGTTGGACAGGGGGCTCCTACAATGATCAGTTCTTC. Protein sequence: CASSWTGGSYNDQFF.